This T cell receptor beta chain was profiled in a study of T cell changes during pregnancy in multiple sclerosis. Repertoires were generated with immunoSEQ multiplex PCR, while TCRdb's copy carries only in-frame clones and drops some. The repertoire includes fewer than 50,000 clones, 70% to 90% of them detected once, and 0.55% to 0.6% sits in the top ten. The germline CDR1 and CDR2 sequences are MNHEY and SVGAGI. CDR3 length: 15 residues. The V and J ends lost 6 bases and 0 bases, in that order; junction bases with no gene match: 7. The specimen comprised CD4+ T cells from peripheral blood mononuclear cells, sampled in the first trimester of pregnancy. V usage is TRBV6-5 and J usage is TRBJ2-7; 8 nucleotides match TRBD2. The TCR sequence derives from a female donor with multiple sclerosis, enrolled in a pregnancy study. Here the CDR3 reads CASRPLAGLSYEQYF. In DNA, the CDR3 is TGTGCCAGCAGGCCTCTAGCGGGCCTCTCCTACGAGCAGTACTTC.